This T cell receptor beta chain was sequenced for a study of CD8 T cells in Susac syndrome. The ends were cut back, 1 base at V and 0 bases at J, with 21 bases in the middle. CDR3 size: 18 residues. CDR1 is DFQATT, CDR2 SNEGSKA, per germline (reference sequence). RNA totalling roughly 0.5 to 1 ug underwent reverse transcription with random hexamers. One entry per CDR3 protein results from TCRdb running MiXCR on the immunoSEQ multiplex PCR reads. This table holds 180,000 or so distinct CDR3 sequences, 95% found once. Material: CD4+ T cells from PBMCs. V and J are TRBV20-1 and TRBJ1-2, with D possibly TRBD1 on 6 matching bases. This clonotype was obtained from a human donor with multiple sclerosis. The CDR3 loop reads CSARGPRPDRPANYGYTF. Here the CDR3 DNA reads TGCAGTGCTAGAGGCCCAAGGCCGGACAGACCAGCTAACTATGGCTACACCTTC.